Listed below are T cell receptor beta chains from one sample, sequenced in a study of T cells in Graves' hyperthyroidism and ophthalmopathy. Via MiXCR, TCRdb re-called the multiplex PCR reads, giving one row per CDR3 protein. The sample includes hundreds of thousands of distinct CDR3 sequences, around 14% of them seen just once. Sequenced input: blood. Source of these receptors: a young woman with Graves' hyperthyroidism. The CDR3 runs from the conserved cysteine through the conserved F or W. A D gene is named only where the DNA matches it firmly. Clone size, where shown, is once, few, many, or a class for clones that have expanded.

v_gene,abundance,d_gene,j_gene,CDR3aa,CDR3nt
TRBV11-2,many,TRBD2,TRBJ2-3,CASSPRGGLATDTQYF,TGTGCCAGCAGCCCACGAGGGGGACTAGCAACAGATACGCAGTATTTT
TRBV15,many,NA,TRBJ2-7,CATSRSRGSFNEQYF,TGTGCCACCAGCAGAAGCAGGGGCTCGTTCAACGAGCAGTACTTC
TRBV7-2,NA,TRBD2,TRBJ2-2,CASSFRGGFSTGELFF,TGTGCCAGCAGCTTCCGGGGGGGGTTTAGCACCGGGGAGCTGTTTTTT
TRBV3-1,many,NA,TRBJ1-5,CASSQDSVQPQHF,TGTGCCAGCAGCCAAGATTCCGTGCAGCCCCAGCATTTT
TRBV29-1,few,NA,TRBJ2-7,CSAGTPYQYEQYF,TGCAGCGCAGGGACTCCATATCAGTACGAGCAGTACTTC
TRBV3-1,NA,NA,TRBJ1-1,CASSRTVTEAFF,TGTGCCAGCAGCCGGACAGTCACTGAAGCTTTCTTT
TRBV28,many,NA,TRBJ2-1,CASSRGITWGNEQFF,TGTGCCAGCAGTCGCGGGATCACATGGGGGAATGAGCAGTTCTTC
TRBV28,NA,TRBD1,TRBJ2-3,CASHPSGQTSTDTQYF,TGTGCCAGCCACCCCTCGGGACAGACTAGCACAGATACGCAGTATTTT
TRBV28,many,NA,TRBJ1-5,CASSIRTQPQHF,TGTGCCAGCAGTATACGGACTCAGCCCCAGCATTTT
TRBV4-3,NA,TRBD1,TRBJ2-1,CASSQDIGTGHYNEQFF,TGCGCCAGCAGCCAAGATATTGGGACAGGGCATTACAATGAGCAGTTCTTC
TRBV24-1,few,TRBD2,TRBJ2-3,CATSDPSVTSGRADTQYF,TGTGCCACCAGTGATCCTTCTGTGACTAGCGGGAGGGCAGATACGCAGTATTTT
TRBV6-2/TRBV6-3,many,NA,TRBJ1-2,CASSYPGRNYGYTF,TGTGCCAGCAGTTACCCGGGACGGAACTATGGCTACACCTTC
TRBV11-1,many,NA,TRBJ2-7,CASSLTGNEQYF,TGTGCCAGCAGCTTAACTGGGAACGAGCAGTACTTC
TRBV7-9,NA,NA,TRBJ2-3,CASSSRTSATSTDTQYF,TGTGCCAGCAGCTCCCGTACGAGCGCTACTAGCACAGATACGCAGTATTTT
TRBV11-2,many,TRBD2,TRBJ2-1,CASSLDPGLAGQDNEQFF,TGTGCCAGCAGCTTGGACCCGGGACTAGCGGGCCAAGACAATGAGCAGTTCTTC
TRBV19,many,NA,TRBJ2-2,CASANPSWAAGTGELFF,TGTGCCAGTGCAAACCCCAGCTGGGCGGCGGGGACCGGGGAGCTGTTTTTT
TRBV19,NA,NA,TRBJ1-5,CASSSGPGSNQPQHF,TGTGCCAGTAGTAGTGGGCCGGGTAGCAATCAGCCCCAGCATTTT